The 18 T cell receptor beta chains below all came from one sample that was sequenced in a study of cytomegalovirus exposure and HLA in healthy donors. Primers for the PCR totalled 60 Vbeta and 13 Jbeta. This table comes from immunoSEQ multiplex PCR, and its TCRdb copy is limited to in-frame clones, with some not included. The sample has roughly 130,000 clones, 75% to 85% seen once; the top ten hold approximately 2.5%. Sample: PBMCs. The receptors derive from a middle-aged man in good health and CMV-seronegative.

V and J are TRBV4-1 and TRBJ1-3; D may be TRBD1 (6 bases). Germline V gene data show CDR1 as MGHRA and CDR2 as YSYEKL. The CDR3 length is 15 residues. V was cut by 1 base and J by 3 bases, with 10 bases left in between. CDR3 amino acids: CASSQVGGDGNTIYF. CDR3 sequence (DNA): TGCGCCAGCAGCCAAGTAGGGGGAGATGGAAACACCATATATTTT.

The chain joins TRBV5-1 to TRBJ1-1, with TRBD1 as a possible D gene (6 bases). The germline V gene has CDR1 SGHRS and CDR2 YFSETQ. The CDR3 has 14 amino acids. The V and J ends lost 3 bases and 0 bases respectively, with 9 bases between them. The CDR3 region has the DNA TGCGCCAGCAGCTCGACAGGTTTGAACACTGAAGCTTTCTTT. It encodes CASSSTGLNTEAFF.

The chain couples TRBV2 to TRBJ1-5; 9 nucleotides agree with TRBD1. The V segment lost 6 bases and the J segment 4 bases; nucleotides outside the gene matches: 4. This CDR3 spans 14 amino acids. Germline CDR1 reads SNHLY; CDR2 reads FYNNEI. CDR3 protein: CASRTGGVNQPQHF. CDR3 nucleotide sequence: TGTGCCAGCAGAACAGGGGGCGTTAATCAGCCCCAGCATTTT.

This chain joins TRBV5-5 and TRBJ2-5; 16 positions agree with TRBD2. V lost 4 bases, J lost 5 bases, and 5 bases stayed unmatched. The CDR3 is 16 amino acids. Germline CDR1 is SGHKS and CDR2 is YYEKEE (reference sequence). CDR3 nucleotides: TGTGCCAGCAGCATCGGGACTAGCGGGGGGGCTGAGACCCAGTACTTC. It specifies CASSIGTSGGAETQYF.

V and J are TRBV6-1 and TRBJ2-7; 7 positions match TRBD2. The germline gives CDR1 MNHNS, CDR2 SASEGT. The ends lost 8 bases at V and 3 bases at J; junction bases unmatched: 7. The CDR3 has 13 residues. CDR3 DNA: TGTGCCAGCTTTGGACTAGAAAGCTACGAGCAGTACTTC. Translating gives CASFGLESYEQYF.

The V gene is TRBV7-9, the J gene TRBJ1-1, with 8 bases lining up with TRBD1. The CDR3 sequence is 12 residues long. Germline loops: CDR1 SEHNR, CDR2 FQNEAQ (reference sequence). The junction had 6 bases not matched to a gene; V was cut back by 5 bases and J by 10 bases. DNA for the CDR3: TGTGCCAGCAGCCCATGGACAGGGAGAGCTTTCTTT. As protein: CASSPWTGRAFF.

This chain joins TRBV5-5 and TRBJ1-3; 7 bases are shared with TRBD1. Germline-derived CDR1 and CDR2 are SGHKS and YYEKEE (reference sequence). CDR3 length: 16 amino acids. V trimming: 5 bases; J trimming: 4 bases; junction bases outside the gene matches: 12. The CDR3 protein is CASRPGTVLSGNTIYF. CDR3 DNA: TGTGCCAGCAGACCCGGGACAGTCCTGTCGGGAAACACCATATATTTT.

This rearrangement joins TRBV5-4 to TRBJ1-3, with no clear D. The CDR3 runs 12 residues. V lost 3 bases and J 9 bases, leaving 10 bases between the germline ends. The germline V gene has CDR1 SGHNT and CDR2 YYREEE (reference sequence). DNA for the CDR3: TGTGCCAGCAGCTGGCGGGGTGGCACCATATATTTT. Translating it yields CASSWRGGTIYF.

This rearrangement joins TRBV2 to TRBJ1-2; D is ambiguous. Trimming left V 3 bases short and J 6 bases short, with 8 bases between. This CDR3 is built from 12 residues. Germline V gives CDR1 SNHLY, CDR2 FYNNEI. The CDR3 DNA reads TGTGCCAGCAGTGAGTCGCGAAATGGCTACACCTTC. It translates to CASSESRNGYTF.

This clone was observed a handful of times. The chain links TRBV30 to TRBJ2-5; D might be TRBD1 (5 bases). Near its end, the DNA agrees better with TRBJ2-7, so the J call may be wrong. Germline CDR1 reads GTSNPN; CDR2 reads SVGIG (reference sequence). This CDR3 comprises 12 residues. The CDR3 sequence is CAWSVGAYEQYF. The DNA for the CDR3 is TGTGCCTGGAGTGTAGGGGCCTACGAGCAGTACTTC.

The chain couples TRBV2 to TRBJ2-1; 7 nucleotides agree with TRBD1. CDR1 and CDR2 from the germline V gene are SNHLY and FYNNEI. V gave up 1 base and J gave up 2 bases; unmatched junction bases: 11. The CDR3 is 18 amino acids. The CDR3 spells CASSEGVYRGKPYNEQFF. Written as DNA, the CDR3 is TGTGCCAGCAGTGAAGGGGTATACAGGGGAAAACCCTACAATGAGCAGTTCTTC.

This chain links TRBV7-9 with TRBJ1-1, with 9 bases identical to TRBD1. Germline V CDR1 and CDR2: SEHNR, FQNEAQ (reference sequence). The ends lost 4 bases at V and 5 bases at J; junction bases unmatched: 5. The CDR3 contains 14 residues. The CDR3 nucleotides are TGTGCCAGCAGCTCACAGGGGGCAGTGACTGAAGCTTTCTTT. Protein product: CASSSQGAVTEAFF.

The V call is TRBV28, the J call TRBJ1-2; TRBD1 agrees at 7 bases. The CDR3 runs 15 residues. Germline V gene lookup returns CDR1 MDHEN and CDR2 SYDVKM. V shed 5 bases and J 7 bases; nucleotides not matched to a gene: 13. This chain's CDR3 is CASSDRTGLSIGYTF. DNA for the CDR3: TGTGCCAGCAGTGATCGGACAGGCCTATCCATTGGCTACACCTTC.

The V and J genes are TRBV5-1 and TRBJ1-4; tentatively, D is TRBD1 (5 bases). CDR1 and CDR2 from the germline V gene are SGHRS and YFSETQ. The CDR3 consists of 19 residues. V was clipped by 4 bases and J by 0 bases, with 22 bases between them. This chain's CDR3 is CASSQVGGTLSATNEKLFF. CDR3 bases: TGCGCCAGCAGCCAGGTTGGAGGGACCCTTTCTGCAACTAATGAAAAACTGTTTTTT.

The chain has TRBV20-1 and TRBJ2-3; D not certain. The germline V gene encodes CDR1 DFQATT and CDR2 SNEGSKA (reference sequence). The CDR3 extends over 10 amino acids. Trimming took off 5 bases at V and 5 bases at J, with 5 bases between the two ends. CDR3 amino acids: CSASRDTQYF. The CDR3 region has the DNA TGCAGTGCTTCCCGAGATACGCAGTATTTT.

This clone was counted a few times. The chain couples TRBV5-1 to TRBJ2-2; the match to TRBD1 covers 8 bases. The CDR3 has 18 amino acids. Unmatched junction bases numbered 12, after V lost 3 bases and J lost 2 bases. Germline V CDR1 and CDR2: SGHRS, YFSETQ. The CDR3 DNA reads TGCGCCAGCAGCTCTAAAATCTTGGGGACAGGAAACACCGGGGAGCTGTTTTTT. Encoded protein: CASSSKILGTGNTGELFF.

The chain recombines TRBV5-1 with TRBJ1-1, with 7 positions matching TRBD1. The length of the CDR3 is 16 residues. Germline CDR1 and CDR2: SGHRS and YFSETQ. The junction had 13 bases not matched to a gene; V was cut back by 5 bases and J by 3 bases. CDR3: CASSLQIRQGYTEAFF. CDR3 DNA sequence: TGCGCCAGCAGTCTACAAATAAGACAGGGCTACACTGAAGCTTTCTTT.

The chain is built from TRBV5-1 and TRBJ1-5; 9 nucleotides match TRBD1. Per the germline V gene, CDR1 is SGHRS and CDR2 is YFSETQ. The trim removed 0 bases at V and 7 bases at J, leaving 2 bases unmatched. The CDR3 loop spans 14 amino acids. The CDR3 DNA reads as TGCGCCAGCAGCTTGGAGGGACAGGGACAGCCCCAGCATTTT. Protein product: CASSLEGQGQPQHF.